The rows below give T cell receptor beta chains drawn from one sample of a study of control samples from healthy donors and cancer patients. Repertoires were generated with immunoSEQ multiplex PCR, while TCRdb's copy carries only in-frame clones and drops some. The sample carries about 28,000 clones, roughly 91% recorded once. Specimen: PBMCs. All receptors come from a man in his fifties or sixties with lung cancer. CDR3s include the opening cysteine and the closing phenylalanine or tryptophan. The order of the fields is clone size, J gene, V gene, CDR3 protein. Clone size is shown for a subset of rows, as once, few, many or a class of expanded clone.

clone size: NA
J gene: TRBJ1-1
V gene: TRBV11-2
CDR3 protein: CASSLMLEDTEAFF

clone size: NA
J gene: TRBJ2-2
V gene: TRBV7-3
CDR3 protein: CASSSGQNTGELFF

clone size: NA
J gene: TRBJ2-1
V gene: TRBV15
CDR3 protein: CATSRGPASSYNEQFF

clone size: NA
J gene: TRBJ1-2
V gene: TRBV29-1
CDR3 protein: CSVFLGTDRALGGYTF

clone size: NA
J gene: TRBJ2-3
V gene: TRBV19
CDR3 protein: CASSMGTGVGEDTQYF

clone size: once
J gene: TRBJ2-2
V gene: TRBV5-1
CDR3 protein: CAIETDNTGELFF

clone size: NA
J gene: TRBJ2-5
V gene: TRBV10-3
CDR3 protein: CAISESVGRIQETQYF

clone size: NA
J gene: TRBJ1-1
V gene: TRBV18
CDR3 protein: CASSREEGTEAFF

clone size: NA
J gene: TRBJ1-1
V gene: TRBV28
CDR3 protein: CASTRNTEAFF

clone size: NA
J gene: TRBJ1-6
V gene: TRBV27
CDR3 protein: CASSGVGSRKSSYNSPLHF

clone size: NA
J gene: TRBJ2-7
V gene: TRBV4-1
CDR3 protein: CASSPGQVTYEQYF

clone size: NA
J gene: TRBJ2-1
V gene: TRBV5-5
CDR3 protein: CASSGRGLAGYNEQFF

clone size: NA
J gene: TRBJ2-2
V gene: TRBV7-2
CDR3 protein: CASSLRGGRWTGELFF

clone size: once
J gene: TRBJ2-1
V gene: TRBV5-4
CDR3 protein: CASSLVGGGRNEQFF

clone size: NA
J gene: TRBJ1-1
V gene: TRBV19
CDR3 protein: CASSIDRGANTEAFF

clone size: NA
J gene: TRBJ2-7
V gene: TRBV7-9
CDR3 protein: CASSLMDPLGQQYF

clone size: once
J gene: TRBJ2-7
V gene: TRBV11-3
CDR3 protein: CASSASFGTGSGEQYF

clone size: NA
J gene: TRBJ2-2
V gene: TRBV7-9
CDR3 protein: CASSPGQGNTGELFF

clone size: NA
J gene: TRBJ2-7
V gene: TRBV6-5
CDR3 protein: CASIQQTHSYEQYF

clone size: NA
J gene: TRBJ2-3
V gene: TRBV6-5
CDR3 protein: CASSYGTETDTQYF

clone size: NA
J gene: TRBJ1-6
V gene: TRBV6-5
CDR3 protein: CASSYLGESPLHF

clone size: NA
J gene: TRBJ1-1
V gene: TRBV5-1
CDR3 protein: CASSRGDRLNTEAFF

clone size: NA
J gene: TRBJ1-2
V gene: TRBV20-1
CDR3 protein: CSASVGSRNTF

clone size: few
J gene: TRBJ1-1
V gene: TRBV4-1
CDR3 protein: CASNLRARRGTVNTEAFF

clone size: NA
J gene: TRBJ2-6
V gene: TRBV7-2
CDR3 protein: CASSPDRVYSGANVLTF

clone size: NA
J gene: TRBJ1-2
V gene: TRBV19
CDR3 protein: CASKNEGPGGNYGYTF

clone size: NA
J gene: TRBJ2-5
V gene: TRBV7-9
CDR3 protein: CASSLVTVQETQYF

clone size: NA
J gene: TRBJ1-5
V gene: TRBV2
CDR3 protein: CASSATGSNQPQHF

clone size: NA
J gene: TRBJ2-7
V gene: TRBV7-2
CDR3 protein: CASSLGWGREQYF

clone size: few
J gene: TRBJ1-4
V gene: TRBV27
CDR3 protein: CASGNSRTNEKLFF

clone size: NA
J gene: TRBJ1-2
V gene: TRBV9
CDR3 protein: CASSAEGTGIISTF

clone size: NA
J gene: TRBJ2-3
V gene: TRBV27
CDR3 protein: CASSPVGTYTDTQYF

clone size: NA
J gene: TRBJ2-2
V gene: TRBV18
CDR3 protein: CASSLGTFFGDTGELFF